Following are 24 T cell receptor beta chains from one sample sequenced in a study of CD8 T cells in ankylosing spondylitis. TCRdb analysed the 5' RACE reads with MiXCR anew, one entry per CDR3 protein. Altogether tens of thousands of distinct CDR3 sequences are present, 7.9% being singletons, with the ten largest covering just under 30%. The material sequenced was blood. The source is a male donor with ankylosing spondylitis or in good health (not recorded which).

This clonotype occurred many times. This chain joins TRBV7-8 and TRBJ2-3; 9 bases line up with TRBD2. V gave up 5 bases and J gave up 0 bases; unmatched junction bases: 12. CDR1 and CDR2 (germline): SGHVS, FQNEAQ. CDR3 length: 18 amino acids. This chain's CDR3 is CASSQGMVAGASTDTQYF. CDR3 coding DNA: TGTGCCAGCAGCCAGGGAATGGTAGCGGGGGCCAGCACAGATACGCAGTATTTT.

The rearrangement uses TRBV20-1 and TRBJ2-1, with D unclear. Germline lookup yields CDR1 DFQATT and CDR2 SNEGSKA (reference sequence). The CDR3 has 14 residues. V gave up 1 base and J gave up 8 bases, with 15 bases separating them. The CDR3 spells CSARVWGSSYEQFF. CDR3 sequence (DNA): TGCAGTGCTAGAGTGTGGGGATCAAGCTATGAGCAGTTCTTC.

The chain joins TRBV28 to TRBJ2-1; 8 nucleotides align to TRBD2. The CDR3 loop spans 15 amino acids. The V gene's germline CDR1 is MDHEN and CDR2 SYDVKM. The junction had 7 bases not matched to a gene; V was cut back by 3 bases and J by 6 bases. CDR3 region: CASSLRRGGSNEQFF. The CDR3 DNA follows: TGTGCCAGCAGTTTGAGACGGGGGGGCTCCAATGAGCAGTTCTTC. The entire variable domain, with the rest obtained from reference TRBV28 and TRBJ2-1, is as follows: DVKVTQSSRYLVKRTGEKVFLECVQDMDHENMFWYRQDPGLGLRLIYFSYDVKMKEKGDIPEGYSVSREKKERFSLILESASTNQTSMYLCASSLRRGGSNEQFFGPGTRLTVL.

The genes are TRBV10-3 and TRBJ2-1, with D perhaps given as TRBD1 or TRBD2 (5 bases each). V shed 0 bases and J shed 8 bases, with 5 bases lying between them. CDR1 and CDR2 (germline): ENHRY, SYGVKD. The CDR3 runs to 12 residues. The DNA of the CDR3 is TGTGCCATCAGTGAGTCGGGGGATGAGCAGTTCTTC. This translates into CAISESGDEQFF.

This clonotype occurred many times. V usage is TRBV5-5 and J usage is TRBJ2-6; the D is unclear. V lost 4 bases to trimming and J lost 0 bases, with 11 bases between them. The CDR3 covers 16 residues. Germline V gene data show CDR1 as SGHKS and CDR2 as YYEKEE (reference sequence). Here the CDR3 reads CASSLTPSSGANVLTF. The CDR3, as DNA: TGTGCCAGCAGCCTGACACCTAGCTCTGGGGCCAACGTCCTGACTTTC.

This clonotype was counted a few times. The rearrangement uses TRBV5-1 and TRBJ1-1; 9 nucleotides agree with TRBD1. V trimming: 0 bases; J trimming: 0 bases; junction bases outside the gene matches: 3. Per the germline V gene, CDR1 is SGHRS and CDR2 is YFSETQ. The CDR3 covers 16 residues. CDR3 coding DNA: TGCGCCAGCAGCTTGGGGACAGGGGATATGAACACTGAAGCTTTCTTT. It translates to CASSLGTGDMNTEAFF. Based on the CDR3 plus reference TRBV5-1 and TRBJ1-1, the full variable domain is KAGVTQTPRYLIKTRGQQVTLSCSPISGHRSVSWYQQTPGQGLQFLFEYFSETQRNKGNFPGRFSGRQFSNSRSEMNVSTLELGDSALYLCASSLGTGDMNTEAFFGQGTRLTVV.

The rearrangement uses TRBV28 and TRBJ2-7; D call uncertain. The germline V and J ends were trimmed by 4 bases and 2 bases, with 6 bases remaining between them. CDR1 is MDHEN, CDR2 SYDVKM, per germline. This CDR3 comprises 12 residues. The CDR3 region has the DNA TGTGCCAGCAGTTCTGGGACCTACGAGCAGTACGTC. Its protein product is CASSSGTYEQYV.

This clonotype has a count of ten or more. CDR3 sequence (DNA): TGCGCCAGCAGCATAGACAGCTCTGGAAACACCATATATTTT. It encodes CASSIDSSGNTIYF. V usage is TRBV5-1 and J usage is TRBJ1-3; TRBD1 is a possible D gene (5 bases). The CDR3 is made up of 14 amino acids. The germline V gene encodes CDR1 SGHRS and CDR2 YFSETQ. V lost 4 bases, J lost 0 bases, and 8 bases lay in between.

This clonotype has a handful of counts. The V and J genes are TRBV20-1 and TRBJ1-4; a possible D gene is TRBD1 (6 bases). V was pared by 3 bases and J by 8 bases, with 13 bases between. The CDR3 loop spans 13 amino acids. The V gene's germline CDR1 is DFQATT and CDR2 SNEGSKA (reference sequence). The CDR3 region is CSASGTNGEKLFF. The CDR3 DNA sequence: TGCAGTGCTAGCGGGACAAATGGGGAAAAACTGTTTTTT.

The chain links TRBV5-6 to TRBJ2-1; D not certain. The V and J ends lost 0 bases and 2 bases respectively, with 12 bases between them. This CDR3 has 16 residues. The germline CDR1 and CDR2 sequences are SGHDT and YYEEEE. The CDR3 bases are TGTGCCAGCAGCTTGGGACCGGGCGGTACCTACAATGAGCAGTTCTTC. Translated, it gives CASSLGPGGTYNEQFF.

This clonotype was seen more than once but under ten times. The CDR3 DNA sequence: TGCGCCAGCAGCTTGGAACCAGGAAACACCATATATTTT. Translated: CASSLEPGNTIYF. The J gene is TRBJ1-3, the V gene TRBV5-1; D is unclear. V dropped 0 bases and J dropped 4 bases, with 5 bases sitting between them. The CDR3 covers 13 residues. Germline CDR1 SGHRS, CDR2 YFSETQ.

At least ten counts were recorded for this clonotype. The chain combines TRBV27 with TRBJ2-1, with TRBD2 matching 10 bases. This CDR3 spans 15 amino acids. Germline values: CDR1 MNHEY, CDR2 SMNVEV (reference sequence). V shed 5 bases, J shed 5 bases, and the junction held 6 bases outside the gene matches. Here the CDR3 reads CASSATSGANNEQFF. CDR3 nucleotide sequence: TGTGCCAGCAGTGCCACTAGCGGGGCTAACAATGAGCAGTTCTTC.

The rearrangement joins TRBV25-1 to TRBJ1-3, with TRBD1 matching 8 bases. The CDR3 extends over 15 amino acids. Germline lookup yields CDR1 MGHDK and CDR2 SYGVNS. With V trimmed by 3 bases and J by 4 bases, 5 bases remained unmatched. Written as DNA, the CDR3 is TGTGCCAGCAGTGAGGACAGGGAGGCCGGAAACACCATATATTTT. This sequence encodes CASSEDREAGNTIYF.

In its sample, this clonotype was seen a few times. The J gene is TRBJ1-2, the V gene TRBV30, with no clear D. Germline lookup yields CDR1 GTSNPN and CDR2 SVGIG (reference sequence). The CDR3 covers 13 residues. V was pared by 4 bases and J by 4 bases, with 13 bases between. The CDR3 sequence: CAWTPRPLYGYTF. CDR3 nucleotides: TGTGCCTGGACGCCAAGGCCGCTCTATGGCTACACCTTC.

The V call is TRBV6-5, the J call TRBJ2-5; weak D call: TRBD2 (6 bases). The CDR3 is made up of 14 amino acids. The germline V gene has CDR1 MNHEY and CDR2 SVGAGI. Trimming stripped 1 base from V and 7 bases from J, with 13 bases between. As DNA, the CDR3 is TGTGCCAGCAGTTACTTTTCGGGGGAGAGGACCCAGTACTTC. Its translation is CASSYFSGERTQYF.

The chain recombines TRBV27 with TRBJ2-3, with D possibly called TRBD1 or TRBD2 (5 bases each). Trimming removed 0 bases at V and 0 bases at J, with 10 bases between. CDR1 and CDR2 (germline): MNHEY, SMNVEV (reference sequence). The CDR3 is 16 amino acids. CDR3 nucleotide sequence: TGTGCCAGCAGTTTATCCGGGGACCTTAGCACAGATACGCAGTATTTT. Translated, it gives CASSLSGDLSTDTQYF.

CDR3 in amino acids: CASSAGRSNQPQHF. The CDR3 DNA follows: TGTGCCAGCAGTGCGGGGAGAAGCAATCAGCCCCAGCATTTT. This chain connects TRBV6-1 to TRBJ1-5, with no clear D. CDR3 size: 14 residues. CDR1 MNHNS and CDR2 SASEGT come from the germline V gene. Deletions cut 4 bases from V and 1 base from J, with 8 bases between.

This clonotype was counted many times. This sequence joins TRBV12-3 or TRBV12-4 and TRBJ1-3; D is unresolved. Trimming cost V 3 bases and J 4 bases, with 4 bases left between them. This CDR3 region has 12 residues. CDR3: CASSFLGNTIYF. CDR3 in DNA: TGTGCCAGCAGTTTTCTAGGAAACACCATATATTTT.

This clonotype was observed at least ten times. The J gene is TRBJ2-1, the V gene TRBV27, with unresolved D. The CDR3 runs 12 residues. Looked up from germline, CDR1 is MNHEY and CDR2 is SMNVEV (reference sequence). V was clipped by 3 bases and J by 5 bases, with 5 bases between them. Here the CDR3 reads CASSLTHNEQFF. The CDR3 DNA reads as TGTGCCAGCAGTTTGACCCACAATGAGCAGTTCTTC.

This clonotype occurred a few times. The V gene is TRBV4-3, the J gene TRBJ1-1, with 8 nucleotides matching TRBD1. The CDR3 length is 16 residues. Per germline, CDR1 LGHNA and CDR2 YSLEER. Losses at the gene ends were 1 base for V and 4 bases for J; bases not matched to a gene: 8. CDR3 region: CASSQGPRTGSTEAFF. CDR3 sequence (DNA): TGCGCCAGCAGCCAAGGACCCAGGACAGGGAGCACTGAAGCTTTCTTT.

In this sample, this clonotype turned up many times. CDR3 residues: CASSKDDRGIQPQHF. As DNA, the CDR3 is TGTGCCAGCAGCAAAGACGACAGGGGTATTCAGCCCCAGCATTTT. The rearrangement joins TRBV21-1 to TRBJ1-5; the table gives TRBD1 as D, unverified against the DNA. TRBV21-1 is a known pseudogene. The CDR3 covers 15 residues.

The table lists this clonotype with many counts. This chain uses TRBV7-2 with TRBJ1-2; TRBD1 might be the D (5 bases). V shed 0 bases and J shed 2 bases, with 7 bases lying between them. Germline V gives CDR1 SGHTA, CDR2 FQGNSA. This CDR3 has 14 residues. CDR3 region: CASSLAGTNYGYTF. The DNA of the CDR3 is TGTGCCAGCAGCTTAGCGGGGACGAACTATGGCTACACCTTC.

This clonotype was counted only a few times. The chain has TRBV29-1 and TRBJ2-7; 8 nucleotides align to TRBD1. The germline gives CDR1 SQVTM, CDR2 ANQGSEA. The CDR3 loop spans 13 amino acids. J lost 0 bases, V lost 6 bases, and 4 bases had no gene match. The CDR3 nucleotides are TGCAGCGTCACCACAGGGGGCTCCTACGAGCAGTACTTC. It yields the protein CSVTTGGSYEQYF.

In its sample, this clonotype was seen many times. The rearrangement links TRBV5-5 to TRBJ2-1; 12 bases agree with TRBD2. Germline trimming cut 0 bases from V and 8 bases from J; bases unmatched to any gene: 3. The germline gives CDR1 SGHKS, CDR2 YYEKEE (reference sequence). The CDR3 runs to 15 residues. The CDR3 coding sequence is TGTGCCAGCAGCTTGGGACTAGCGGGAGACTATGAGCAGTTCTTC. This gives the protein CASSLGLAGDYEQFF.